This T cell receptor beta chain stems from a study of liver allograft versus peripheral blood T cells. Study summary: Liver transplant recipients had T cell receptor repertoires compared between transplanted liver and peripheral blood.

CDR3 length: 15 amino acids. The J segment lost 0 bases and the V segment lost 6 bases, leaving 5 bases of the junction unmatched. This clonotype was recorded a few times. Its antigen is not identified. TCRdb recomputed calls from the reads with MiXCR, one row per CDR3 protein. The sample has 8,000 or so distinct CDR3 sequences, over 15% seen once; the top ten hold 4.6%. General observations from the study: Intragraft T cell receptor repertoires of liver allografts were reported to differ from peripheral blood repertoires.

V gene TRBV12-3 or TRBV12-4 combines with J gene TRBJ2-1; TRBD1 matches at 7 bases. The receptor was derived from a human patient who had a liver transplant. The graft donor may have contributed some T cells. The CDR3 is CASSLGQASYNEQFF. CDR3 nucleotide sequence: TGTGCCAGCAGCCTCGGACAGGCCTCCTACAATGAGCAGTTCTTC.